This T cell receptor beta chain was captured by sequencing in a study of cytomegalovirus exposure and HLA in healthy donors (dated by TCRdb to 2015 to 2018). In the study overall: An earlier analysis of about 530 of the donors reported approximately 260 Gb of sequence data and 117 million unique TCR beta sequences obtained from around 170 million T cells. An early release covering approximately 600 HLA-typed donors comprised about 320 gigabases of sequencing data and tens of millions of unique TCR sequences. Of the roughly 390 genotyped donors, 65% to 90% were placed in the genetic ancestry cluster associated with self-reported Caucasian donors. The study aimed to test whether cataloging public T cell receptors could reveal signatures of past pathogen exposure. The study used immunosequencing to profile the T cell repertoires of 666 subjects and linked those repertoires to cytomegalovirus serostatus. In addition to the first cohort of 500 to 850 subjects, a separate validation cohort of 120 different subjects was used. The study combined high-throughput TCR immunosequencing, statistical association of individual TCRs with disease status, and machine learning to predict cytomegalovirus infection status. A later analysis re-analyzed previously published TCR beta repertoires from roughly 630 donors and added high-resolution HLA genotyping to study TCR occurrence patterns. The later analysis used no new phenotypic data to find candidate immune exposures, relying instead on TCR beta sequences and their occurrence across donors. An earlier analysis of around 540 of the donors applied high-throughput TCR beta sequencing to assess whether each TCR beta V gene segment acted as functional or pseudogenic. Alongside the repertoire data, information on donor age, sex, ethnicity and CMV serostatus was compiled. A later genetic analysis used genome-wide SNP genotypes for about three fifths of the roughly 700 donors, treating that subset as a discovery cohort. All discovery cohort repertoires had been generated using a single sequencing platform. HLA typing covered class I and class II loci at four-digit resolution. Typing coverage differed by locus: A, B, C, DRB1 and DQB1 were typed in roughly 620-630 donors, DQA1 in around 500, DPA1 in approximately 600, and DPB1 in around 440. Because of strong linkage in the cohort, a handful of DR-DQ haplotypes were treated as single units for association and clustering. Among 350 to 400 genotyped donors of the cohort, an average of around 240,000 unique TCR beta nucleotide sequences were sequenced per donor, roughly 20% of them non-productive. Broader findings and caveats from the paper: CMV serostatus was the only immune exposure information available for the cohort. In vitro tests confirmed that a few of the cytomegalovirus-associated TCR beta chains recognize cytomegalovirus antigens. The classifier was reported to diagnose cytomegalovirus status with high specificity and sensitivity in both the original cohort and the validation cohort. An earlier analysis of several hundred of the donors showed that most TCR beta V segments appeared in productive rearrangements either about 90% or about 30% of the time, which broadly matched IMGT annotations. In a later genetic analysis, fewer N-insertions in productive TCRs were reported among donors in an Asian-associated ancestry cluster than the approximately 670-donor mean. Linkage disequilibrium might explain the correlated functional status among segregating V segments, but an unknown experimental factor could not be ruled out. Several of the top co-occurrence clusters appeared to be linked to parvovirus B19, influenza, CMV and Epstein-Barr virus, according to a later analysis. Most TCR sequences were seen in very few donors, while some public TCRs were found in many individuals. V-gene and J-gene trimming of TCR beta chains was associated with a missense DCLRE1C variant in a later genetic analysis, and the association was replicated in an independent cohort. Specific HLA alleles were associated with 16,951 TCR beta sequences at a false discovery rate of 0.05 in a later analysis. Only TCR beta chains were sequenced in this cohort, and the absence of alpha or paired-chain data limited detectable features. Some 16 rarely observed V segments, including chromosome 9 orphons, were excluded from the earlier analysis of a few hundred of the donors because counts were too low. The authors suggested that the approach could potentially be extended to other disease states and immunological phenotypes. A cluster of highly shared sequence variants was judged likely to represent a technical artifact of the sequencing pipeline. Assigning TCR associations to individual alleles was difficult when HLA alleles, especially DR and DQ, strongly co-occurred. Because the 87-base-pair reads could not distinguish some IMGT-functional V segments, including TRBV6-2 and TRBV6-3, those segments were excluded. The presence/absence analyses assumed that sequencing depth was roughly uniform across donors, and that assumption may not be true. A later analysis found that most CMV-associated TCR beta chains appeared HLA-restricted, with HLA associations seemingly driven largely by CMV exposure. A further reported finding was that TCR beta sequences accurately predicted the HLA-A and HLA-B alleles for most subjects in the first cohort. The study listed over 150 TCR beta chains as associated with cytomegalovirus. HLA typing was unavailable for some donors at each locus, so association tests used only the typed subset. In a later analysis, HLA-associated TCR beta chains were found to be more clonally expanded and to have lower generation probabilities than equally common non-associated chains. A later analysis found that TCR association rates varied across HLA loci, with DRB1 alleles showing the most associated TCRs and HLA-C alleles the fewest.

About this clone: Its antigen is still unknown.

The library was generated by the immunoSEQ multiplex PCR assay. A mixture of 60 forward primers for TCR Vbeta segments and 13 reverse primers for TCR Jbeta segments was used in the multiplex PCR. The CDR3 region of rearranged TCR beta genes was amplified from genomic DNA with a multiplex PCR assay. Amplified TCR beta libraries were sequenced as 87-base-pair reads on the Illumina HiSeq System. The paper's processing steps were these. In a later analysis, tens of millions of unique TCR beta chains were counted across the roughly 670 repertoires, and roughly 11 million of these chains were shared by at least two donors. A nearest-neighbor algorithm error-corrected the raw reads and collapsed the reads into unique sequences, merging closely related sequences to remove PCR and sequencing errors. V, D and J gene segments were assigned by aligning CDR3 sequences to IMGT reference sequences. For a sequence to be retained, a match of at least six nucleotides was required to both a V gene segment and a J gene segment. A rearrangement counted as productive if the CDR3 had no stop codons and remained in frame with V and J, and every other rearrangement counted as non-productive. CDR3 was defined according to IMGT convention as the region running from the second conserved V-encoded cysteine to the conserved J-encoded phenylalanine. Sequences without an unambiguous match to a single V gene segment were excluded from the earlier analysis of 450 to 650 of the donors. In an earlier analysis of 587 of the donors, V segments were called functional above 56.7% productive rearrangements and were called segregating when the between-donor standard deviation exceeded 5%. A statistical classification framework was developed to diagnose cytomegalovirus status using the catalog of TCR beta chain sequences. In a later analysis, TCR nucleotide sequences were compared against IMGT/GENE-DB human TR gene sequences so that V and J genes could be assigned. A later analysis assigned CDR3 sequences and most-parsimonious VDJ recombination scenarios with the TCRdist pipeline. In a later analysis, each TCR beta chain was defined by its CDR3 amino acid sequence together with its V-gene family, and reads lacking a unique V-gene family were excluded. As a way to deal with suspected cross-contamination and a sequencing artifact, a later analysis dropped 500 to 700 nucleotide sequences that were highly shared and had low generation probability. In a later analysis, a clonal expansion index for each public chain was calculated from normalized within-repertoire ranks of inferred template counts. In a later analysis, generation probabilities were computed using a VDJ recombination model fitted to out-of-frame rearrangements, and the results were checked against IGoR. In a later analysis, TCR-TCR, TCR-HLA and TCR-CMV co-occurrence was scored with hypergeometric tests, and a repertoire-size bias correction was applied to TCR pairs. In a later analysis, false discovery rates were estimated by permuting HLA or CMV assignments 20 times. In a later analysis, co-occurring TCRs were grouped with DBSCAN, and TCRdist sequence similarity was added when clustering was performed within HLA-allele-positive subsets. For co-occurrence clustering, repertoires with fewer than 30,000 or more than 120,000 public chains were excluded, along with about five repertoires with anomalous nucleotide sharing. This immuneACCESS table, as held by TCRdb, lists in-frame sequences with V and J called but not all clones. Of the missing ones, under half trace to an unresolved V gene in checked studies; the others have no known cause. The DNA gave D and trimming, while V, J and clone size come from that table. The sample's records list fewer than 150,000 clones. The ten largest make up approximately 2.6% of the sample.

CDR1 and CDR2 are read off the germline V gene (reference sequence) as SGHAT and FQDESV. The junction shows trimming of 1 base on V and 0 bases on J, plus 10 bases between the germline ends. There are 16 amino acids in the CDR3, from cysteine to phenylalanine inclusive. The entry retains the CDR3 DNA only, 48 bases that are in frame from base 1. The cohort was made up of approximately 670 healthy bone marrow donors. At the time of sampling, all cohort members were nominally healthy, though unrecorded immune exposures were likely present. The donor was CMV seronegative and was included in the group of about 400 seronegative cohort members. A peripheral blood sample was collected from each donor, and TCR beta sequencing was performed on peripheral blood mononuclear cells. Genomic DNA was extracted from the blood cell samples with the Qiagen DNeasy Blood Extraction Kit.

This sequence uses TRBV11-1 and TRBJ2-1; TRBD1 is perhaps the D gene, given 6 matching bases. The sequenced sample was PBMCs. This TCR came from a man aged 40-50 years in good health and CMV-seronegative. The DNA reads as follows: TGTGCCAGCAGCTTAGAGGGGGTTAGCTCCTACAATGAGCAGTTCTTC. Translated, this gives CASSLEGVSSYNEQFF.